This T cell receptor (beta chain) was sequenced for a study of CD8 T cells in Susac syndrome. The CDR3 has 14 amino acids. V was clipped by 2 bases and J by 6 bases, with 10 bases between them. Germline V gene lookup returns CDR1 MNHEY and CDR2 SMNVEV (reference sequence). On this clonotype itself: The antigen is unknown.

Study observations and caveats: It was acknowledged in the study that its TCR sequencing and HLA analysis involved a relatively small number of individuals.

Patients with stable or active relapsing-remitting disease, all of them treatment-naive, made up the multiple sclerosis controls. It was negative isolation that provided the CD8+ and CD4+ T cells, whereas TEMRA cells were enriched by FACS. RNA, at about 0.45 to 1 ug, was reverse transcribed with random hexamers. TCRdb re-called the immunoSEQ multiplex PCR reads with MiXCR, one entry per CDR3 protein. This sample has 250,000 to 300,000 distinct CDR3 sequences, with approximately 91% found just once. This TCR was sampled from a human donor with multiple sclerosis. V gene TRBV27 combines with J gene TRBJ2-2; possibly TRBD1 for D (6 bases). Sequencing was done on a sample of CD8+ T cells from PBMCs. The CDR3 spells CASSLGGQPGELFF. CDR3 nucleotides: TGTGCCAGCAGTTTAGGGGGCCAGCCCGGGGAGCTGTTTTTT.